This T cell receptor beta chain came from a study of blood T cell repertoires in COVID-19. Study-level information: The samples span acute and convalescent COVID-19 from the United States, Italy and Spain. T cells, B-cell-depleted T cells, or PBMCs supplied cDNA or gDNA.

V gave up 6 bases and J gave up 2 bases, with 11 bases separating them. Germline-derived CDR1 and CDR2 are ENHRY and SYGVKD. CDR3 length: 14 amino acids. The authors' processing: Estimation of nucleated cell counts relied on the amplification of reference gene primers. Sequencing used immunoSEQ multiplex PCR; TCRdb keeps in-frame clones, though not all of them. V, J and clone size reflect that table, while D and trimming were determined from the DNA. The sample records about 200,000 clones, around four fifths being singletons. The sequence was collected from a woman aged 45-65 years with acute or convalescent COVID-19. The source material was peripheral blood. The chain links TRBV10-3 to TRBJ1-5, with a tentative D call TRBD1 (6 bases). DNA for the CDR3: TGTGCCATCAGCCCAGGGGCGGGCAATCAGCCCCAGCATTTT. This translates into CAISPGAGNQPQHF.